In its sample, the clone carrying this T cell receptor (beta chain) was seen a few times. Its antigen remains unidentified. Germline V gene lookup returns CDR1 DFQATT and CDR2 SNEGSKA (reference sequence). Trimming removed 8 bases from V and 6 bases from J, with 23 bases in between. The CDR3 length is 15 residues. Using a J-beta primer mix together with a sample-barcoded 5' primer, a second PCR was run for roughly 7 to 12 cycles. TCRdb re-called the 5' RACE reads through MiXCR, storing one row per CDR3 protein. This sample has approximately 940,000 distinct CDR3 sequences, with about 44% found just once. The source of the sample is a study of blood T cells in healthy people across ages. Study information: The template switching approach captured approximately one barcoded beta molecule for every two T cells. Overall study findings and caveats: TCR beta diversity correlated strongly with naive T cell percentage. Researchers said unsorted PBMCs prevented a conclusive naive versus antigen-experienced comparison. It was the long-lived donors that had more naive CD4+ cells and higher diversity than aged donors.

The receptor comes from a man aged 25-45 years in good health. V is TRBV20-1 and J is TRBJ2-1; D is possibly TRBD1 or TRBD2 (6 bases each). What was sequenced was blood. CDR3: CSSFEAGQGPNEQFF. The CDR3 DNA reads TGCAGTTCCTTTGAGGCGGGGCAGGGGCCCAATGAGCAGTTCTTC.